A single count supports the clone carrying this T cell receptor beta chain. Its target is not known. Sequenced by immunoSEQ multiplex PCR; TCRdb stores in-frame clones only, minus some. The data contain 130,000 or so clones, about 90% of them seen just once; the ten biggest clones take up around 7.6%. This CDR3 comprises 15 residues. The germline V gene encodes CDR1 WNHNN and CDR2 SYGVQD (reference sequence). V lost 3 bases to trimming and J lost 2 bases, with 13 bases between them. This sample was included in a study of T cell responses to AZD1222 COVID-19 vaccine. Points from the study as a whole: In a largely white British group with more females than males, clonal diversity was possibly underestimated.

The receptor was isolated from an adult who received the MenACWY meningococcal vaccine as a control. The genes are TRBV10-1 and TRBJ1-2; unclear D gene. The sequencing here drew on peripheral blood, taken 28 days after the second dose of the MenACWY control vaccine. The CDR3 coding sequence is TGCGCCAGCAGTGACAGGAGAAGAAGAAACTATGGCTACACCTTC. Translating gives CASSDRRRRNYGYTF.